This T cell receptor beta chain was profiled in a study of shared clonotypes between healthy human individuals. About the research overall: There were three CD4 naive, three CD4 memory, two CD8 naive and one CD8 memory plates per donor. General study results and limits: Sampling included only blood; tissue repertoires likely differ. Naive CD4 clonotypes overlapped across a handful of donors at approximately 5.3%. It was anticipated that sequencing depth would influence how many clonotypes donors shared.

Naive CD8 isolation took CD45RO-negative cells positively selected for CCR7 and excluded terminally differentiated effector memory CD45RA+ cells. Sequencing used immunoSEQ multiplex PCR; TCRdb keeps in-frame clones, though not all of them. The table includes hundreds of thousands of clones, 95% to 96% detected once. Remarks on this clone: What it recognizes is unknown.

Sequenced input: naive CD8+ T cells sorted from blood. The clonotype comes from a woman aged 25 to 39 in good health.

CDR3 sequence: CASSIGTGGSYGYTF. CDR3 sequence (DNA): TGTGCCAGTAGTATCGGTACAGGGGGCAGCTATGGCTACACCTTC. The rearrangement links TRBV19 to TRBJ1-2; 9 nucleotides match TRBD1. V lost 3 bases and J lost 4; bases outside the gene matches: 6. Germline CDR1 and CDR2: LNHDA and SQIVND (reference sequence). This CDR3 has 15 residues. Looking up the rest from reference TRBV19 and TRBJ1-2 gives the full variable domain: DGGITQSPKYLFRKEGQNVTLSCEQNLNHDAMYWYRQDPGQGLRLIYYSQIVNDFQKGDIAEGYSVSREKKESFPLTVTSAQKNPTAFYLCASSIGTGGSYGYTFGSGTRLTVV.